These 23 T cell receptor beta chains originate from one sample sequenced in a study of cytomegalovirus exposure and HLA in healthy donors. PCR was performed using 60 Vbeta and 13 Jbeta primers. Generated by immunoSEQ multiplex PCR, the TCRdb table keeps only in-frame clones and is missing some. The table records 83,000 or so clones, more than 80% of them present only once. The specimen sequenced was PBMCs. These receptor sequences come from a young woman in good health and CMV-seronegative.

This rearrangement joins TRBV21-1 to TRBJ2-3; the DNA was not used to check the table's D call, TRBD2. TRBV21-1 is a pseudogene segment. The CDR3 sequence is 15 residues long. The CDR3 coding sequence is TGTGCCAGCAGCAAAGGGCGGGAGTTTACAGATACGCAGTATTTT. Protein: CASSKGREFTDTQYF.

The chain joins TRBV6-4 to TRBJ2-3; the D gene is possibly TRBD1 (7 bases). This CDR3 spans 15 amino acids. V was shortened by 2 bases and J by 2 bases, with 11 bases between the two germline ends. The germline CDR1 and CDR2 sequences are MRHNA and SNTAGT. The CDR3 sequence is CASSDRGTDTDTQYF. CDR3 nucleotide sequence: TGTGCCAGCAGTGACCGCGGGACAGACACAGATACGCAGTATTTT.

This chain uses TRBV7-9 with TRBJ2-7, with D tentatively TRBD2 (6 bases). CDR1 is SEHNR, CDR2 FQNEAQ, per germline (reference sequence). This CDR3 comprises 15 residues. With 1 base removed from V and 1 base from J, the gap between germline ends came to 11 bases. Here the CDR3 reads CASSLERGESYEQYF. Here the CDR3 DNA reads TGTGCCAGCAGCTTAGAACGCGGGGAATCCTACGAGCAGTACTTC.

The gene calls are TRBV28 and TRBJ1-5, with TRBD1 as a possible D gene (6 bases). Per the germline V gene, CDR1 is MDHEN and CDR2 is SYDVKM. The V end was cut by 8 bases, the J end by 0 bases, with 11 bases between. CDR3 size: 14 residues. CDR3 amino acids: CASWTEISNQPQHF. The CDR3 DNA sequence: TGTGCCAGCTGGACAGAGATTAGCAATCAGCCCCAGCATTTT.

This clone has a single count. J is TRBJ2-3 and V is TRBV4-3; 16 nucleotides agree with TRBD2. J gave up 4 bases and V 4 bases, and 11 bases lay outside the gene matches. Germline CDR1 LGHNA, CDR2 YSLEER. The CDR3 length is 19 residues. The CDR3 loop is CASSPSGTSGRVYSDTQYF. DNA for the CDR3: TGCGCCAGCAGCCCCTCTGGGACTAGCGGGAGGGTTTATTCAGATACGCAGTATTTT.

This chain joins TRBV7-9 and TRBJ2-7; 12 bases map to TRBD2. CDR1 is SEHNR, CDR2 FQNEAQ, per germline (reference sequence). The V and J ends lost 2 bases and 5 bases, in that order; junction bases with no gene match: 4. This CDR3 spans 15 amino acids. CDR3 DNA: TGTGCCAGCAGCTTACTAGCGGGAGGGAGCCACGAGCAGTACTTC. It encodes CASSLLAGGSHEQYF.

The gene calls are TRBV6-5 and TRBJ2-5, with a weak D call TRBD1 (8 bases). Germline values: CDR1 MNHEY, CDR2 SVGAGI. V was shortened by 6 bases and J by 5 bases, with 19 bases between the two germline ends. This CDR3 contains 15 residues. In DNA form, the CDR3 reads TGTGCCAGCAGATTACGGGAGGACAGGGCGGAGACCCAGTACTTC. Encoded protein: CASRLREDRAETQYF.

The chain has TRBV6-5 and TRBJ2-5, with 7 bases lining up with TRBD1. The germline V gene has CDR1 MNHEY and CDR2 SVGAGI. V was pared by 6 bases and J by 1 base, with 5 bases of the junction left unmatched. The CDR3 is 14 amino acids. The CDR3 DNA reads TGTGCCAGCAGCAGACAGGGCATCCAAGAGACCCAGTACTTC. Protein product: CASSRQGIQETQYF.

This chain links TRBV28 with TRBJ2-7; tentatively, D is TRBD2 (6 bases). This CDR3 spans 13 amino acids. CDR1 is MDHEN and CDR2 is SYDVKM in the germline V gene. V was trimmed by 6 bases and J by 5 bases, leaving 14 bases between them. CDR3 loop: CASSLSGLHEQYF. The CDR3 region has the DNA TGTGCCAGCAGCCTCAGCGGGTTGCACGAGCAGTACTTC.

The chain joins TRBV10-3 to TRBJ1-4; 7 bases are shared with TRBD1. J lost 8 bases, V lost 2 bases, and 11 bases had no gene match. Germline assignment: CDR1 ENHRY and CDR2 SYGVKD. The CDR3 consists of 16 residues. The CDR3 sequence: CAISEARRGLKEKLFF. CDR3 DNA sequence: TGTGCCATCAGTGAGGCTCGCAGGGGGTTGAAGGAAAAACTGTTTTTT.

The chain joins TRBV23-1 to TRBJ1-1, with 7 bases that match TRBD1. TRBV23-1 is recorded as an ORF, its role being uncertain. The CDR3 is made up of 15 amino acids. The V segment lost 3 bases and the J segment 11 bases; nucleotides outside the gene matches: 15. CDR3 sequence: CASSHPRKTGEKAFF. The CDR3, as DNA: TGCGCCAGCAGTCACCCGAGAAAAACAGGGGAAAAGGCTTTCTTT.

This clone was seen more than once but under ten times. The V and J genes are TRBV30 and TRBJ1-5; D remains unclear. Trimming shortened V by 1 base and J by 0 bases, and 13 bases separated the two germline ends. This CDR3 is 16 amino acids long. CDR1 is GTSNPN and CDR2 is SVGIG in the germline V gene (reference sequence). The CDR3 loop is CAWSGRKSFSNQPQHF. CDR3 nucleotide sequence: TGTGCCTGGAGTGGGAGGAAGTCTTTTAGCAATCAGCCCCAGCATTTT.

This sequence joins TRBV28 and TRBJ2-7; D unresolved. V lost 6 bases and J lost 2, with 20 bases in between. This CDR3 is built from 16 residues. CDR1 is MDHEN, CDR2 SYDVKM, per germline. The CDR3 DNA sequence: TGTGCCAGCAGCTTCTGGTTGCGCCTATCTACCTACGAGCAGTACTTC. Translating gives CASSFWLRLSTYEQYF.

The chain links TRBV6-6 to TRBJ2-6, with D tentatively TRBD1 (5 bases). V was cut by 0 bases and J by 0 bases, with 6 bases left in between. Per germline, CDR1 MNHNY and CDR2 SVGAGI (reference sequence). The CDR3 extends over 16 amino acids. Here the CDR3 DNA reads TGTGCCAGCAGTTACTCGACAGCCTCTGGGGCCAACGTCCTGACTTTC. It translates to CASSYSTASGANVLTF.

J is TRBJ2-2 and V is TRBV27; TRBD1 agrees at 12 bases. The germline V gene encodes CDR1 MNHEY and CDR2 SMNVEV (reference sequence). V shed 5 bases, J shed 7 bases, and the junction held 14 bases outside the gene matches. The CDR3 consists of 18 residues. The CDR3 DNA is TGTGCCAGCAGTACCAAAATTGGGGACAGGGGGCTTGGCGGGGAGCTGTTTTTT. Protein sequence: CASSTKIGDRGLGGELFF.

This clone was detected only once. The genes are TRBV13 and TRBJ2-1, with D maybe TRBD1 (5 bases). Germline V CDR1 and CDR2: PRHDT, FYEKMQ (reference sequence). V was shortened by 2 bases and J by 9 bases, with 14 bases between the two germline ends. The CDR3 contains 14 residues. The chain's CDR3 is CASSLMLRAGEQFF. The CDR3 DNA sequence: TGTGCCAGCAGCTTAATGCTCAGGGCTGGTGAGCAGTTCTTC.

This chain joins TRBV15 and TRBJ2-7; 8 bases fit TRBD2. CDR1 is LNHNV and CDR2 is YYDKDF in the germline V gene (reference sequence). CDR3 length: 15 residues. V was clipped by 2 bases and J by 3 bases; unmatched bases: 6. The CDR3, as DNA: TGTGCCACCAGCAGAAAAGCGGGAGTTAGCTACGAGCAGTACTTC. It codes for CATSRKAGVSYEQYF.

This clone was detected only a few times. The chain employs TRBV28 and TRBJ1-2; 9 nucleotides agree with TRBD1. J lost 4 bases, V lost 9 bases, and 6 bases had no gene match. The CDR3 runs to 13 residues. CDR1 and CDR2 from the germline V gene are MDHEN and SYDVKM. The CDR3 reads CASYRGQGYGYTF. The DNA of the CDR3 is TGTGCCAGTTACAGGGGACAGGGCTATGGCTACACCTTC.

This chain connects TRBV14 to TRBJ1-4; D possibly corresponds to TRBD1 (5 bases). Germline V gene sequence: CDR1 SGHDN, CDR2 FVKESK. V shed 0 bases and J shed 5 bases, with 10 bases lying between them. CDR3 length: 15 amino acids. This CDR3 reads CASSQDGGGNEKLFF. CDR3 DNA: TGTGCCAGCAGCCAAGATGGGGGAGGAAATGAAAAACTGTTTTTT.

The chain employs TRBV4-2 and TRBJ2-7; TRBD1 agrees at 12 bases. Trimming took 0 bases from V and 7 from J; bases not matched to a gene: 10. The V gene's germline CDR1 is LGHNA and CDR2 YNFKEQ. This CDR3 contains 17 residues. In DNA form, the CDR3 reads TGTGCCAGCAGCCAAGATGGGGGACAGGGGGCATCAGGGGAGCAGTACTTC. This codes for CASSQDGGQGASGEQYF.

V gene TRBV9 combines with J gene TRBJ2-1; 8 bases map to TRBD2. The CDR3 consists of 19 residues. Unmatched junction bases numbered 15, after V lost 0 bases and J lost 4 bases. Germline loops: CDR1 SGDLS, CDR2 YYNGEE. The CDR3 nucleotides are TGTGCCAGCAGCGTAGTCTTATCCTTCCGGGAGGGCCGGTACAATGAGCAGTTCTTC. Its protein product is CASSVVLSFREGRYNEQFF.

The rearrangement uses TRBV7-9 and TRBJ2-5, with 8 bases lining up with TRBD2. The trim removed 2 bases at V and 5 bases at J, leaving 10 bases unmatched. This CDR3 spans 16 amino acids. Germline lookup yields CDR1 SEHNR and CDR2 FQNEAQ (reference sequence). The CDR3 region is CASSLWGSGSGETQYF. The DNA of the CDR3 is TGTGCCAGCAGCTTATGGGGCAGCGGGAGTGGGGAGACCCAGTACTTC.

V is TRBV5-1 and J is TRBJ1-4, with 9 bases matching TRBD1. There are 14 residues in the CDR3. V lost 4 bases to trimming and J lost 8 bases; unmatched junction nucleotides: 6. CDR1 is SGHRS, CDR2 YFSETQ, per germline. CDR3 sequence: CASSPGQGHEKLFF. The CDR3 DNA reads TGCGCCAGCAGCCCGGGACAGGGTCACGAAAAACTGTTTTTT.